The next 30 T cell receptor beta chains were all read from a single sample in a study of blood T cell repertoires in COVID-19. TCRdb keeps only in-frame clones here, not all; method: immunoSEQ multiplex PCR. Altogether a few hundred thousand clones are present, approximately 89% being singletons, with the ten largest covering roughly a tenth. The material sequenced was PBMCs or T cells enriched from blood (not recorded which). The receptors derive from a middle-aged woman who had recovered from COVID-19.

This chain links TRBV28 with TRBJ1-5; D is possibly TRBD1 (6 bases). V was shortened by 6 bases and J by 1 base, with 10 bases between the two germline ends. The V gene's germline CDR1 is MDHEN and CDR2 SYDVKM. This CDR3 is 14 amino acids long. The CDR3 nucleotides read TGTGCCAGCAGACAGGGTTCAAGCAATCAGCCCCAGCATTTT. This translates into CASRQGSSNQPQHF.

The chain uses TRBV27 and TRBJ2-5; possible D gene TRBD1, 6 bases. This CDR3 comprises 15 residues. Germline lookup yields CDR1 MNHEY and CDR2 SMNVEV (reference sequence). Trimming took 3 bases from V and 1 from J, leaving 12 bases between them. The CDR3 coding sequence is TGTGCCAGCAGTTTGTCCGGGACACCCCAAGAGACCCAGTACTTC. It translates to CASSLSGTPQETQYF.

The sample holds a few counts of this clone. Other DNA sequences from this sample encode an identical CDR3 as well. The V gene is TRBV30, the J gene TRBJ1-5; D is undetermined. Per the germline V gene, CDR1 is GTSNPN and CDR2 is SVGIG (reference sequence). Trimming took 1 base from V and 0 from J, leaving 4 bases between them. CDR3 length: 13 amino acids. The CDR3 coding sequence is TGTGCCTGGAGTGCAGATAGCAATCAGCCCCAGCATTTT. It encodes CAWSADSNQPQHF. Full variable domain (rest looked up from reference TRBV30 and TRBJ1-5): SQTIHQWPATLVQPVGSPLSLECTVEGTSNPNLYWYRQAAGRGLQLLFYSVGIGQISSEVPQNLSASRPQDRQFILSSKKLLLSDSGFYLCAWSADSNQPQHFGDGTRLSIL.

The chain combines TRBV4-2 with TRBJ2-1; 7 bases are shared with TRBD2. The V gene end was trimmed by 5 bases and the J gene end by 5 bases; junction bases not matched to a gene: 12. This CDR3 is 16 amino acids long. Germline-derived CDR1 and CDR2 are LGHNA and YNFKEQ. The CDR3 coding sequence is TGTGCCAGCAGCTCCCGGGACTACGAGATTAACAATGAGCAGTTCTTC. It is translated as CASSSRDYEINNEQFF.

V gene TRBV3-1 (or the pseudogene TRBV3-2) combines with J gene TRBJ1-2; TRBD1 agrees at 8 bases. Looked up from germline, CDR1 is LGHDT and CDR2 is YNNKEL (reference sequence). The V segment lost 1 base and the J segment 8 bases; nucleotides outside the gene matches: 6. This CDR3 is 14 amino acids long. The CDR3 nucleotides are TGTGCCAGCAGCCAAGCGGACAGGGAAGTAGGCTACACCTTC. Translated, it gives CASSQADREVGYTF.

V is TRBV29-1 and J is TRBJ1-4; the D is unclear. V gave up 4 bases and J gave up 0 bases, with 6 bases separating them. CDR1 and CDR2 (germline): SQVTM, ANQGSEA. CDR3 length: 13 residues. CDR3 sequence reads: CSVVQTTNEKLFF. CDR3 nucleotide sequence: TGCAGCGTTGTACAGACAACTAATGAAAAACTGTTTTTT.

The V call is TRBV18, the J call TRBJ2-1, with 10 positions matching TRBD2. The CDR3 is 16 residues long. CDR1 is KGHSH, CDR2 LQKENI, per germline. Trimming removed 3 bases from V and 4 bases from J; junction bases left unmatched: 6. The CDR3 region has the DNA TGTGCCAGCTCACCGAGTTCGGGACTAGCGTACAATGAGCAGTTCTTC. Its translation is CASSPSSGLAYNEQFF.

This chain's CDR3 is CASSSQGQVNSPLHF. Written as DNA, the CDR3 is TGTGCCAGCAGCTCCCAAGGACAGGTTAATTCACCCCTCCACTTT. This sequence joins TRBV7-2 and TRBJ1-6; 7 nucleotides line up with TRBD1. CDR3 length: 15 amino acids. Looked up from germline, CDR1 is SGHTA and CDR2 is FQGNSA. With V trimmed by 4 bases and J by 6 bases, 6 bases remained unmatched.

The chain carries TRBV7-6 and TRBJ2-7; 11 bases match TRBD2. Unmatched junction bases numbered 5, after V lost 5 bases and J lost 2 bases. The germline CDR1 and CDR2 sequences are SGHVS and FNYEAQ. This CDR3 is built from 15 residues. The CDR3 reads CASSPTSGSAYEQYF. The CDR3 region has the DNA TGTGCCAGCAGCCCTACTAGCGGGAGCGCCTACGAGCAGTACTTC.

This clone was observed a handful of times. The chain joins TRBV7-3 to TRBJ2-1, with 7 nucleotides matching TRBD2. CDR1 is SGHTA and CDR2 is FQGTGA in the germline V gene. Losses at the gene ends were 2 bases for V and 4 bases for J; bases not matched to a gene: 5. This CDR3 has 15 residues. The CDR3 loop is CASSLGLAAYNEQFF. CDR3 in DNA: TGTGCCAGCAGCTTAGGGCTAGCGGCATACAATGAGCAGTTCTTC.

V gene TRBV5-1 combines with J gene TRBJ1-4, with 7 bases matching TRBD1. Per germline, CDR1 SGHRS and CDR2 YFSETQ. The V segment lost 4 bases and the J segment 0 bases; nucleotides outside the gene matches: 6. The CDR3 spans 16 residues. The DNA of the CDR3 is TGCGCCAGCAGCCCCTGGACAGGCGCAACTAATGAAAAACTGTTTTTT. It codes for CASSPWTGATNEKLFF.

The rearrangement uses TRBV4-3 and TRBJ2-7; D is ambiguous. The CDR3 length is 15 residues. Germline values: CDR1 LGHNA, CDR2 YSLEER. The ends were cut back, 0 bases at V and 3 bases at J, with 12 bases in the middle. As DNA, the CDR3 is TGCGCCAGCAGCCAAGATTACGCAGGTATCTACGAGCAGTACTTC. It is translated as CASSQDYAGIYEQYF.

The rearrangement uses TRBV7-8 and TRBJ1-4, with D perhaps matching TRBD1 (6 bases). CDR1 and CDR2 from the germline V gene are SGHVS and FQNEAQ. CDR3 length equals 16 residues. V lost 3 bases and J lost 8, with 19 bases in between. Here the CDR3 reads CASSFSTYRDGEKLFF. CDR3 bases: TGTGCCAGCAGCTTCTCCACATACAGGGATGGAGAAAAACTGTTTTTT. Using reference TRBV7-8 and TRBJ1-4 for the parts outside the CDR3, the full variable domain is GAGVSQSPRYKVAKRGQDVALRCDPISGHVSLFWYQQALGQGPEFLTYFQNEAQLDKSGLPSDRFFAERPEGSVSTLKIQRTQQEDSAVYLCASSFSTYRDGEKLFFGSGTQLSVL.

CDR3 bases: TGCGCCAGCAGCCAAGATCGGAGTAGACTCTATGGCTACACCTTC. This encodes CASSQDRSRLYGYTF. The V and J genes are TRBV4-3 and TRBJ1-2, with D unclear. Germline CDR1 LGHNA, CDR2 YSLEER. V was cut by 0 bases and J by 4 bases, with 12 bases left in between. The length of the CDR3 is 15 residues.

V is TRBV27 and J is TRBJ1-5, with 9 bases fitting TRBD1. Germline loops: CDR1 MNHEY, CDR2 SMNVEV (reference sequence). The junction had 6 bases not matched to a gene; V was cut back by 2 bases and J by 4 bases. This CDR3 contains 16 residues. The CDR3 DNA reads as TGTGCCAGCAGTTTAAGGTACGGGACAGGGAATCAGCCCCAGCATTTT. Amino acid sequence: CASSLRYGTGNQPQHF.

This chain connects TRBV15 to TRBJ2-5, with 9 bases that match TRBD1. The germline gives CDR1 LNHNV, CDR2 YYDKDF (reference sequence). Unmatched junction bases numbered 6, after V lost 2 bases and J lost 5 bases. The CDR3 contains 15 residues. CDR3 region: CATSRPTGGVETQYF. CDR3 DNA: TGTGCCACCAGCAGACCGACAGGGGGAGTGGAGACCCAGTACTTC.

The chain links TRBV2 to TRBJ2-2; a possible D gene is TRBD2 (6 bases). In germline, CDR1 is SNHLY, CDR2 FYNNEI. Trimming pared 4 bases from V and 4 bases from J, leaving 16 bases between. The CDR3 covers 16 residues. CDR3 in DNA: TGTGCCAGCAGTGGTCTAGGAGGGGTCCCCACCGGGGAGCTGTTTTTT. It encodes CASSGLGGVPTGELFF.

The chain is built from TRBV19 and TRBJ2-1; D uncertain. Looked up from germline, CDR1 is LNHDA and CDR2 is SQIVND (reference sequence). The CDR3 consists of 15 residues. Trimming cost V 1 base and J 4 bases, with 11 bases left between them. This CDR3 reads CASSIVPTTYNEQFF. DNA of the CDR3: TGTGCCAGTAGTATAGTCCCGACAACTTACAATGAGCAGTTCTTC.

The rearrangement joins TRBV29-1 to TRBJ2-2; 12 nucleotides align to TRBD2. The V and J ends lost 7 bases and 2 bases, in that order; junction bases with no gene match: 8. The CDR3 extends over 16 amino acids. Germline CDR1 reads SQVTM; CDR2 reads ANQGSEA. CDR3 amino acids: CSATWTSGVNTGELFF. The CDR3 region has the DNA TGCAGCGCAACCTGGACTAGCGGGGTTAACACCGGGGAGCTGTTTTTT.

The genes are TRBV27 and TRBJ2-3; D perhaps matches TRBD2 (6 bases). The CDR3 sequence is 14 residues long. V lost 5 bases and J 6 bases, leaving 15 bases between the germline ends. From germline, CDR1 is MNHEY and CDR2 SMNVEV (reference sequence). The CDR3 nucleotides read TGTGCCAGCAGTCACCGGGACTCCTGGGATACGCAGTATTTT. Protein product: CASSHRDSWDTQYF.

This chain uses TRBV18 with TRBJ2-7, with TRBD2 identical over 12 bases. J was trimmed by 1 base and V by 2 bases; bases with no gene match: 6. This CDR3 region has 17 residues. CDR1 and CDR2 from the germline V gene are KGHSH and LQKENI. CDR3 sequence reads: CASSPGLAGYTSYEQYF. For the CDR3, the DNA is TGTGCCAGCTCACCAGGACTAGCGGGGTATACTTCCTACGAGCAGTACTTC.

This chain links TRBV5-6 with TRBJ1-2; tentative D call: TRBD1 (6 bases). The V end was cut by 3 bases, the J end by 4 bases, with 19 bases between. Germline loops: CDR1 SGHDT, CDR2 YYEEEE. This CDR3 contains 16 residues. CDR3 sequence: CASSYLAGGSIYGYTF. The CDR3, as DNA: TGTGCCAGCAGCTACCTCGCGGGGGGCTCTATCTATGGCTACACCTTC.

This chain connects TRBV19 to TRBJ2-2, with D possibly TRBD2 on 6 matching bases. The CDR3 loop spans 15 amino acids. Germline V gives CDR1 LNHDA, CDR2 SQIVND (reference sequence). V gave up 4 bases and J gave up 5 bases, with 14 bases separating them. As DNA, the CDR3 is TGTGCCAGTAGTACCTCGGGAGAGGTGACCGGGGAGCTGTTTTTT. As protein: CASSTSGEVTGELFF.

The gene calls are TRBV6-5 and TRBJ1-1, with D unresolved. The length of the CDR3 is 13 residues. The V end lost 7 bases, the J end lost 11 bases, and 20 bases lay between the germline ends. Germline-derived CDR1 and CDR2 are MNHEY and SVGAGI. DNA for the CDR3: TGTGCCAGCATTGCCTCAGTAGCGGGTCGCGCTTTCTTT. This gives the protein CASIASVAGRAFF.

The chain recombines TRBV14 with TRBJ2-1; 8 bases match TRBD2. V was clipped by 4 bases and J by 7 bases; unmatched bases: 9. CDR1 and CDR2 from the germline V gene are SGHDN and FVKESK. The CDR3 runs 15 residues. The CDR3 here is CASSPLLGGANEQFF. CDR3 nucleotides: TGTGCCAGCAGCCCACTCCTCGGGGGGGCGAATGAGCAGTTCTTC.

The gene calls are TRBV7-2 and TRBJ2-5; unclear D gene. Germline V CDR1 and CDR2: SGHTA, FQGNSA. This CDR3 comprises 15 residues. V was trimmed by 4 bases and J by 4 bases, leaving 16 bases between them. This chain's CDR3 is CASSSHSGSIETQYF. The CDR3 nucleotides read TGTGCCAGCAGCTCACACAGTGGCAGCATAGAGACCCAGTACTTC.

The chain links TRBV5-1 to TRBJ2-7, with a possible D match to TRBD2 (5 bases). The CDR3 extends over 13 amino acids. CDR1 SGHRS and CDR2 YFSETQ come from the germline V gene. Trimming left V 1 base short and J 5 bases short, with 10 bases between. CDR3 nucleotides: TGCGCCAGCAGCTTGCCTAGCAAGGACGAGCAGTACTTC. Encoded protein: CASSLPSKDEQYF.

There are a few counts of this clone. The V and J genes are TRBV6-4 and TRBJ2-2, with 7 bases aligning to TRBD1. J gave up 3 bases and V 0 bases, and 4 bases lay outside the gene matches. The CDR3 covers 16 residues. CDR1 MRHNA and CDR2 SNTAGT come from the germline V gene. CDR3 region: CASSDSGRGYTGELFF. In DNA form, the CDR3 reads TGTGCCAGCAGTGACTCAGGCAGGGGGTACACCGGGGAGCTGTTTTTT.

The chain combines TRBV11-2 with TRBJ2-2; no clear D gene. Germline-derived CDR1 and CDR2 are SGHAT and FQNNGV. The CDR3 extends over 17 amino acids. The V end lost 2 bases, the J end lost 3 bases, and 16 bases lay between the germline ends. The CDR3 DNA reads TGTGCCAGCAGCTTATCCCTCACTATCGGTGACACCGGGGAGCTGTTTTTT. Protein: CASSLSLTIGDTGELFF.

V is TRBV4-2 and J is TRBJ2-1, with 9 bases that match TRBD2. Germline trimming cut 0 bases from V and 4 bases from J; bases unmatched to any gene: 13. The CDR3 runs to 19 residues. Germline V gene lookup returns CDR1 LGHNA and CDR2 YNFKEQ. Written as DNA, the CDR3 is TGTGCCAGCAGCCAAGATCCATCTAGCGGGATCCCCTCTTACAATGAGCAGTTCTTC. It codes for CASSQDPSSGIPSYNEQFF.